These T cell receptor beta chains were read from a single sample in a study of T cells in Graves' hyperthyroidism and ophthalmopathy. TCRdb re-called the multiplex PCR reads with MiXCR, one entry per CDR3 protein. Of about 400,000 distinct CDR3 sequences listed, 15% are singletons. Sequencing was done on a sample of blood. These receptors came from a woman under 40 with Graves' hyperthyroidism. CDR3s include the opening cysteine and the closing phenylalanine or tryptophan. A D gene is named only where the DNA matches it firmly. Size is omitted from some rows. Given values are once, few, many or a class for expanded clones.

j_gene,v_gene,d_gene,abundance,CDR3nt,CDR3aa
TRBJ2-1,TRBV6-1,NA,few,TGTGCCACCAGACACGGGTGGAACAATGAGCAGTTCTTC,CATRHGWNNEQFF
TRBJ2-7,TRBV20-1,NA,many,TGCAGTGCTTCTCATCCCCAGGAGCGGATAAGCTCCTACGAGCAGTACTTC,CSASHPQERISSYEQYF
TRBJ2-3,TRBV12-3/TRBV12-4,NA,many,TGTGCCAGCAGTTTCAGGCTATCCGGCACAGATACGCAGTATTTT,CASSFRLSGTDTQYF
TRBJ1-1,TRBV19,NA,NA,TGTGCCAGTCGGCCAGGGGCCCCGAACACTGAAGCTTTCTTT,CASRPGAPNTEAFF
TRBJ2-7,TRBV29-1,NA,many,TGCAGCCCTGAGGGCGACGGACCGTACGAGCAGTACTTC,CSPEGDGPYEQYF
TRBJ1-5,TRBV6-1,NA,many,TGTGCCAGCAGTGAAGGGACCTATCAGCCCCAGCATTTT,CASSEGTYQPQHF
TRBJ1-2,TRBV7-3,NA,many,TGTGCCAGCAGCCCCTCGGCAGGGGACTATGGCTACACCTTC,CASSPSAGDYGYTF
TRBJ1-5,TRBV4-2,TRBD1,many,TGTGCCAGCAGCCAAGCCCCAGGGGGGAATCAGCCCCAGCATTTT,CASSQAPGGNQPQHF
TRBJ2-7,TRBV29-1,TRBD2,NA,TGCAGCGCCACGGGACTAGCGGGCGACGAGCAGTACTTC,CSATGLAGDEQYF
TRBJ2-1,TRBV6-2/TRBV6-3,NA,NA,TGTGCCAGCAGTTACCTGTCAGGGAGCAATGAGCAGTTCTTC,CASSYLSGSNEQFF
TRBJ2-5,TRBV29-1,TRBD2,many,TGCAGCGTTGCGGGAGGGCCGAAAGAGACCCAGTACTTC,CSVAGGPKETQYF
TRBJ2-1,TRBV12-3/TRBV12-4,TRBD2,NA,TGTGCCAGCAGGGGGCTAGCGGGAGGAACCTCCTACAATGAGCAGTTCTTC,CASRGLAGGTSYNEQFF
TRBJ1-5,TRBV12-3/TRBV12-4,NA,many,TGTGCCAGCACACCCGGTAGTTCCAATCAGCCCCAGCATTTT,CASTPGSSNQPQHF
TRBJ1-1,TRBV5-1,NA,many,TGCGCCAGCAGCCGAGAAGAGAACACTGAAGCTTTCTTT,CASSREENTEAFF
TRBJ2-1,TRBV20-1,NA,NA,TGCAGTGCTCACATACGGGACAAAGGCGATGAGCAGTTCTTC,CSAHIRDKGDEQFF
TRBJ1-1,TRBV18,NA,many,TGTGCCAGCTCACCCAAGGGTGGGACAGAAGCTTTCTTT,CASSPKGGTEAFF
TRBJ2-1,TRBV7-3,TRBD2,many,TGTGCCAGCAGCTTTGGCGGGAGTAACAATGAGCAGTTCTTC,CASSFGGSNNEQFF
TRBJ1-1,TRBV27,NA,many,TGTGCCAGCAGATCCCGACAGGCACTAGTAAAAGCTTTCTTT,CASRSRQALVKAFF
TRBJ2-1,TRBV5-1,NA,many,TGCGCCAGCAGCTTCGCCGGACAGAGCGTCAATGAGCAGTTCTTC,CASSFAGQSVNEQFF
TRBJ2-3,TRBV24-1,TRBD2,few,TGTGCCACCAGTGATTTGGCTAGCGGGAGGTTTATCACAGATACGCAGTATTTT,CATSDLASGRFITDTQYF